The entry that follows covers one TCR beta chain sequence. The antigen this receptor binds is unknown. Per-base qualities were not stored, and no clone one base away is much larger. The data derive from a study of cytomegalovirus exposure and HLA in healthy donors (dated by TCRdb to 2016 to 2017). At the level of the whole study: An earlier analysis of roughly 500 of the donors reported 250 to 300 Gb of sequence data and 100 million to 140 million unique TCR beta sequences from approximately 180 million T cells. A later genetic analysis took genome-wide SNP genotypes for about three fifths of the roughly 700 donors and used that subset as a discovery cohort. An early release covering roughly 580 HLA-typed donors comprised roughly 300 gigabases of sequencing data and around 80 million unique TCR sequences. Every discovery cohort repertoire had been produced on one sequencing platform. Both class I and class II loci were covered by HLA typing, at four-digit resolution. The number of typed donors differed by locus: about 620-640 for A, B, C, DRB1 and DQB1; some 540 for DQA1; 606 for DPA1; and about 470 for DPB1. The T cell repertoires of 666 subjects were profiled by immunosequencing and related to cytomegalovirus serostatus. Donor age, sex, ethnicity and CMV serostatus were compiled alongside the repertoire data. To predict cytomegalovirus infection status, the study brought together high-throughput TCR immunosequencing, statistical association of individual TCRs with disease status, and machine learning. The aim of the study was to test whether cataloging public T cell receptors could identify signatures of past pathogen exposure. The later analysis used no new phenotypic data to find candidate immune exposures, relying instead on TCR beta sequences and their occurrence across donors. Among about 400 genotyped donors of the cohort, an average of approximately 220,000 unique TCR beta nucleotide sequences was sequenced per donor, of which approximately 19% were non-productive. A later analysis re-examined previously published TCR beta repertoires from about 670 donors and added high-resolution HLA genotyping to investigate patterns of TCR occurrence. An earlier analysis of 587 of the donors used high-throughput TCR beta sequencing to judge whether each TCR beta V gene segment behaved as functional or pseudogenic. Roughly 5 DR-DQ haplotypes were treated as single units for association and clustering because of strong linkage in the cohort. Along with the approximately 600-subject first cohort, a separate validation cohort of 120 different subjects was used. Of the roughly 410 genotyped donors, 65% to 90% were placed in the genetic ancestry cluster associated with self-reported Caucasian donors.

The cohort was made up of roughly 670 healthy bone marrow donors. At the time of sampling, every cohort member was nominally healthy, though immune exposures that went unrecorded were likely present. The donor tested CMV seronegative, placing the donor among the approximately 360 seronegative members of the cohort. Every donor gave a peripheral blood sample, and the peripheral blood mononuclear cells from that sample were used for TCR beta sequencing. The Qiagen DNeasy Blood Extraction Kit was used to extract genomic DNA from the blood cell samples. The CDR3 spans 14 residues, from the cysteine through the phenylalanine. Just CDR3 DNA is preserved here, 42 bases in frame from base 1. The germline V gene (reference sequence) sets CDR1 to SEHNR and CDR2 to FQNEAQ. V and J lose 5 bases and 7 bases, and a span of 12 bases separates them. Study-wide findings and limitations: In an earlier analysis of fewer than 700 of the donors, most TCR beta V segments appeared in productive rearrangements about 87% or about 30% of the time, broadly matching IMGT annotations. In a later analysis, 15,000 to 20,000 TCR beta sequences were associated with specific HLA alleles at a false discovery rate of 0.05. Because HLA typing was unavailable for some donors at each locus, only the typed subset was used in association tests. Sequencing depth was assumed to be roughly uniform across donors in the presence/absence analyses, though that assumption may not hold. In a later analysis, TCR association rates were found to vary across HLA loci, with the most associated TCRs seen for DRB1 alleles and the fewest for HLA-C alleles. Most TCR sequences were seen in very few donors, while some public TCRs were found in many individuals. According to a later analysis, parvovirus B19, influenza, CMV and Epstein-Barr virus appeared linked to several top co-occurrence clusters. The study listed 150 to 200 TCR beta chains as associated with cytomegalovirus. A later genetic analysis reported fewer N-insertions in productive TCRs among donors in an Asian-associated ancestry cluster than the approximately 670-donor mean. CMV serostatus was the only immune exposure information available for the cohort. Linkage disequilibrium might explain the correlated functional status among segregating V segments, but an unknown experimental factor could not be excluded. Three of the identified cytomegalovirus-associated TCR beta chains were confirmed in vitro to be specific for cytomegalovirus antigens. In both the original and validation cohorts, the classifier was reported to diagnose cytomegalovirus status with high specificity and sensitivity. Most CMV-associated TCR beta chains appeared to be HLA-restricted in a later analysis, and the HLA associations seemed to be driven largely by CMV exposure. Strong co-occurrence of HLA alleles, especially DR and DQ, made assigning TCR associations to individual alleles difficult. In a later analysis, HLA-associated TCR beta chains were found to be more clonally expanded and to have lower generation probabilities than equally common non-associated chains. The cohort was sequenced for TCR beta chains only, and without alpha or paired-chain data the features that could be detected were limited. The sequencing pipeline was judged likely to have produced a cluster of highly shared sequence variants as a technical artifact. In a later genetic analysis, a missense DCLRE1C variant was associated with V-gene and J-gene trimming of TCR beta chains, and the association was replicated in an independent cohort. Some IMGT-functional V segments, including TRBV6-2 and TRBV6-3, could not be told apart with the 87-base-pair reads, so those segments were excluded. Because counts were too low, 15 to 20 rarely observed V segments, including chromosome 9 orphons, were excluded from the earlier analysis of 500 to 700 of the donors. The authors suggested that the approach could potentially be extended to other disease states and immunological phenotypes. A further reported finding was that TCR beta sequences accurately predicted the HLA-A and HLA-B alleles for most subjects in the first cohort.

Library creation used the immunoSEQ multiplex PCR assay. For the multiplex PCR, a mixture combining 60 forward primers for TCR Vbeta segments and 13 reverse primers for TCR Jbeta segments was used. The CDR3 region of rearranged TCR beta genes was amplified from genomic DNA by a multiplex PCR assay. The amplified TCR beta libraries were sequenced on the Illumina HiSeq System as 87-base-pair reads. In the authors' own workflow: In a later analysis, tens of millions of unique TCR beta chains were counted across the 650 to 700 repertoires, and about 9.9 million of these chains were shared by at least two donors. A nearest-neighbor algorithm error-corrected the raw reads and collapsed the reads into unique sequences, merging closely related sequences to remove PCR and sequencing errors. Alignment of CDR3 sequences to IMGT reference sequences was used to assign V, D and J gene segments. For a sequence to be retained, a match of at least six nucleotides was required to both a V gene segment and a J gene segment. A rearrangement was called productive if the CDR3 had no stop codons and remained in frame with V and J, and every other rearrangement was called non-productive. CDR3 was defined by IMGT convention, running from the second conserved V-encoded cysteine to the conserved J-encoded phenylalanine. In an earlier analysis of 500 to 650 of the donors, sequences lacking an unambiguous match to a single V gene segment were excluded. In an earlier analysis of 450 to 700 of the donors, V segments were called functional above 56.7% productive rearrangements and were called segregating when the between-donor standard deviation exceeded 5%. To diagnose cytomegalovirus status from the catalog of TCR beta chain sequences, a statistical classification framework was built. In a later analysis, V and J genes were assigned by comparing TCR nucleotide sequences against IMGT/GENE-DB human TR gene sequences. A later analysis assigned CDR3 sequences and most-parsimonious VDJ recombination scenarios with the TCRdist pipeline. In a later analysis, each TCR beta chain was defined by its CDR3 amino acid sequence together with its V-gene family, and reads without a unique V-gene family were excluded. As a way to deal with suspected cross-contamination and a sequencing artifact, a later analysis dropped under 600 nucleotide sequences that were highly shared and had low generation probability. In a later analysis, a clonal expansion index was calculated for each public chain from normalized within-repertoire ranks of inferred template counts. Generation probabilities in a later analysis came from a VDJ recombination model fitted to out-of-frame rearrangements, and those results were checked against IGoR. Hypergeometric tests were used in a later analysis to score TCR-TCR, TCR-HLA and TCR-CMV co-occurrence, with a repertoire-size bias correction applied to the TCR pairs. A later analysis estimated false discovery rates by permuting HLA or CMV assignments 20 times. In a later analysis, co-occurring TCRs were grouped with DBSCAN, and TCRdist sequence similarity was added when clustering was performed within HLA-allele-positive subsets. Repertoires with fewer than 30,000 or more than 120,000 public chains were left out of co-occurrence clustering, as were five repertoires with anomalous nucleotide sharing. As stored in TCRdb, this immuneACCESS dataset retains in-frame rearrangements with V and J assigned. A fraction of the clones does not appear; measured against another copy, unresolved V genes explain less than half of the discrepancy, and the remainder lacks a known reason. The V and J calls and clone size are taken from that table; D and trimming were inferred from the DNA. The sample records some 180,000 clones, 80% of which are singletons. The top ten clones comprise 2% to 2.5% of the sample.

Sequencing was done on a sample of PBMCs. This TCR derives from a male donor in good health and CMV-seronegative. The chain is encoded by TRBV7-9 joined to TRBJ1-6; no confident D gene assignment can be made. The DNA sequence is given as TGTGCCAGCAGCCCAACCAGCGACAATTCACCCCTCCACTTT. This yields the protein CASSPTSDNSPLHF.